The present T cell receptor beta chain was sequenced within a study of cytomegalovirus exposure and HLA in healthy donors. The PCR used 60 Vbeta and 13 Jbeta primers. Libraries were prepared by immunoSEQ multiplex PCR; TCRdb keeps only in-frame clonotypes and omits some of them. This listing includes some 150,000 clones. Trimming cost V 4 bases and J 1 base; bases outside gene matches: 2. The CDR3 has 14 residues. Looked up from germline, CDR1 is ENHRY and CDR2 is SYGVKD. This chain uses TRBV10-3 with TRBJ1-1; the match to TRBD1 covers 8 bases. Material: PBMCs. This clonotype was obtained from a man aged 35 to 55 in good health and CMV-seronegative. This CDR3 is CAISADRANTEAFF. DNA of the CDR3: TGTGCCATCAGTGCGGACAGGGCGAACACTGAAGCTTTCTTT.